This entry concerns a single TCR beta chain. Ten or more counts support this clonotype. What this receptor recognizes is not known. No per-base quality is available; no much larger clone lies one base away. These data come from a study of CD8+CD57+ T cells in acquired aplastic anemia (dated by TCRdb to the late 2010s). Study-wide context: DNA extracted from sorted CD4+ and CD8+ cells had a mean of 3.2 ug, with a range of 0.2 to 27.4 ug. CD8+CD57+ expansion was defined as frequency above the mean frequency observed in healthy subjects. General findings and caveats noted by the study authors: Although some 28 CD8+ CDR3 sequences were shared by patients and controls, these sequences appeared highly expressed in patients and within the immunodominant clones of patients. Patients and healthy controls showed no significant difference in CD8+ Simpson's diversity (P=0.060).

The patients picked for sequencing were ones in whom flow cytometry had shown an expansion of CD8+CD57+ cells. Every patient had a diagnosis of severe acquired aplastic anemia based on International Study of Aplastic Anemia and Agranulocytosis and Camitta criteria. Patients had received no therapy at the time of blood sampling. In this study, sorted CD4+ and CD8+ T cells from the blood of healthy subjects and of severe aplastic anemia patients had their TCR repertoires deep-sequenced. In the USA, patient enrollment took place under clinicaltrials.gov protocols 00001620, 01623167, 00001397, 00071045, 00081523 and 00961064. Ficoll-Paque density gradient centrifugation was used to isolate peripheral blood mononuclear cells. Before DNA extraction, CD4+ and CD8+ T cells were sorted by FACS or by magnetic beads. V gives up 8 bases and J gives up 4 bases, and the segment between their germline ends measures 17 bases. Measured from the cysteine to the phenylalanine, the CDR3 is 14 residues long. The read is trimmed to its CDR3 DNA, 42 bases read in frame from base 1. CDR1 and CDR2 are drawn from the germline V gene: MDHEN, SYDVKM.

Profiling of TCR beta VDJ combinations and CDR3 sequences used genomic DNA as the template. An Illumina HiSeq 2000 was the platform used for TCR repertoire sequencing. The original methods were these. TRBV/TRBJ rearrangement plots, CDR3 size and DJ length profiles, and Simpson's diversity index were used to evaluate the repertoires. The most abundant DNA sequence in the deep sequencing data was taken as the immunodominant clone. CDR3 amino acid sequences were screened for sharing across subjects and compared with published repertoires and the VDJdb database. Starting from the raw public reads, TCRdb applied fastp trimming at Q25, assembled clones with MiXCR and retained in-frame beta chains. Rows matching on CDR3 protein sequence are summarized as one entry with the most common DNA and genes. These V and J calls are TCRdb output, not the study's own analysis. Present in this sample are about 58,000 distinct CDR3 sequences, roughly three fifths of which were seen just once. Approximately 15% of the sample belongs to the ten largest clones.

This sequence was found in a human donor with aplastic anemia. The chain is assembled from TRBV28 and TRBJ1-2; matching of 5 bases hints at TRBD1 as the D gene. The sample comprised sorted CD4+, CD8+, or CD8+CD57+ T cells (not recorded which) from PBMCs. The DNA sequence follows: TGTGCCAGCTTACGGGACGGATTTTTCTATGGCTACACCTTC. This is translated as CASLRDGFFYGYTF.